This T cell receptor beta chain was sequenced in a study of blood T cells in healthy people across ages. Study-level information: About one barcoded beta molecule per two T cells was captured by template switching. Study-level points and caveats: Using unsorted PBMCs precluded a conclusive naive versus antigen-experienced comparison.

The germline V gene encodes CDR1 DFQATT and CDR2 SNEGSKA (reference sequence). The CDR3 is 16 amino acids. Trimming cost V 6 bases and J 2 bases, with 23 bases left between them. This clonotype was counted a few times. Its antigen is as yet unknown. A second PCR of roughly 7 to 11 cycles used a sample-barcoded 5' primer and a J-beta primer mix. From the 5' RACE reads, TCRdb called clonotypes with MiXCR, one entry per CDR3 protein. The profile covers roughly 790,000 distinct CDR3 sequences, with about 40% appearing a single time and roughly 20% taken by the ten largest. The chain links TRBV20-1 to TRBJ2-7; tentatively, D is TRBD1 (6 bases). The sequenced sample consisted of blood. This sequence was found in a woman aged 60-75 years in good health. DNA of the CDR3: TGCAGTGCCACGGGACAAGGGGCTTCCACCACCTACGAGCAGTACTTC. The encoded protein is CSATGQGASTTYEQYF.